The 9 T cell receptor beta chains given below trace back to one sample, sequenced in a study of blood T cells in healthy people across ages. The authors ran a second PCR of about 7 to 11 cycles using a sample-barcoded 5' primer and a J-beta primer mix. One entry per CDR3 protein, called by TCRdb with MiXCR from the 5' RACE reads. The profile shows approximately 820,000 distinct CDR3 sequences, under 45% of them singletons. The sequenced material came from blood. These receptors all come from a man in his sixties in good health.

In nucleotides, the CDR3 is TGTGCCAGCAGTCATCTGCCAATTGAAGCTTTCTTT. It specifies CASSHLPIEAFF. V usage is TRBV12-3 or TRBV12-4 and J usage is TRBJ1-1, with D uncertain. Deletions cut 5 bases from V and 7 bases from J, with 11 bases between. The CDR3 consists of 12 residues.

V gene TRBV12-3 or TRBV12-4 combines with J gene TRBJ2-1; 10 bases map to TRBD2. The junction had 8 bases not matched to a gene; V was cut back by 6 bases and J by 6 bases. The CDR3 runs 15 residues. As DNA, the CDR3 is TGTGCCAGCAGGGTAGCGGGGGGCCACGGCAATGAGCAGTTCTTC. It yields the protein CASRVAGGHGNEQFF.

As to this clonotype: One end of the junction is discordant with germline, which a read error may explain. The chain couples TRBV19 to TRBJ2-5; D possibly corresponds to TRBD1 (5 bases). CDR1 LNHDA and CDR2 SQIVND come from the germline V gene (reference sequence). This CDR3 has 12 amino acids. This CDR3 is CASQGRQEAQYF. CDR3 DNA: TGTGCCAGTCAGGGTCGGCAAGAGGCCCAGTACTTC. The full variable domain, in which reference TRBV19 and TRBJ2-5 provide the parts outside the CDR3, is DGGITQSPKYLFRKEGQNVTLSCEQNLNHDAMYWYRQDPGQGLRLIYYSQIVNDFQKGDIAEGYSVSREKKESFPLTVTSAQKNPTAFYLCASQGRQEAQYFGPGTRLLVL.

This clonotype was seen ten or more times. The V gene is TRBV10-2, the J gene TRBJ2-5, with 13 positions matching TRBD2. Germline V gene lookup returns CDR1 WSHSY and CDR2 SAAADI. The CDR3 spans 14 residues. The J segment lost 4 bases and the V segment lost 5 bases, leaving 1 base of the junction unmatched. CDR3 amino acids: CASSRTSGGETQYF. As DNA, the CDR3 is TGCGCCAGCAGTCGGACTAGCGGGGGAGAGACCCAGTACTTC.

The chain is built from TRBV24-1 and TRBJ1-5; 9 bases line up with TRBD1. The CDR3 contains 15 residues. Germline V CDR1 and CDR2: KGHDR, SFDVKD. Trimming at V came to 5 bases and at J to 1 base, leaving 2 bases not matched to a gene. CDR3: CATSGGQGSNQPQHF. The CDR3 DNA is TGTGCCACCAGTGGTGGACAGGGGAGCAATCAGCCCCAGCATTTT.

The chain couples TRBV20-1 to TRBJ2-1; 8 positions agree with TRBD2. In germline, CDR1 is DFQATT, CDR2 SNEGSKA (reference sequence). The CDR3 has 18 residues. With 0 bases clipped from V and 2 bases from J, the junction kept 12 bases outside the gene matches. The CDR3 loop reads CSARDSLIAGSTYNEQFF. As DNA, the CDR3 is TGCAGTGCTAGAGATTCTTTAATAGCGGGATCGACCTACAATGAGCAGTTCTTC.

The chain couples TRBV15 to TRBJ1-1, with D possibly TRBD1 on 6 matching bases. From germline, CDR1 is LNHNV and CDR2 YYDKDF (reference sequence). This CDR3 region has 17 residues. Deletions cut 2 bases from V and 5 bases from J, with 21 bases between. CDR3 sequence reads: CATSRSRTVLRGTEAFF. The CDR3 nucleotides read TGTGCCACCAGCAGATCCCGGACAGTCTTAAGGGGGACTGAAGCTTTCTTT.

This clonotype came up a few times. This rearrangement joins TRBV2 to TRBJ1-5; D is unclear. V shed 7 bases and J shed 6 bases, with 13 bases lying between them. The CDR3 runs to 13 residues. Per germline, CDR1 SNHLY and CDR2 FYNNEI. The DNA of the CDR3 is TGTGCCAGCAAATCGACGGTACTTCAGCCCCAGCATTTT. Translated, it gives CASKSTVLQPQHF.

The rearrangement uses TRBV6-1 and TRBJ2-6; TRBD1 aligns across 8 bases. The V gene's germline CDR1 is MNHNS and CDR2 SASEGT. V lost 2 bases and J lost 4; bases outside the gene matches: 4. The CDR3 is 16 residues long. The CDR3 reads CASSELGDRGANVLTF. The CDR3 region has the DNA TGTGCCAGCAGTGAATTAGGGGACAGGGGGGCCAACGTCCTGACTTTC.